Listed below are T cell receptor beta chains from one sample, sequenced in a study of shared clonotypes between healthy human individuals. This table comes from immunoSEQ multiplex PCR, and its TCRdb copy is limited to in-frame clones, with some not included. The sample yields around 2,000,000 clones, about 94% seen once. The sequenced sample consisted of naive CD8+ T cells sorted from blood. The receptors originated from a man aged 18 to 35 in good health. CDR3s include the opening cysteine and the closing phenylalanine or tryptophan. D genes are given only for firm matches. Clone size is given for some rows only: seen once, a few or many times, or a class if the clone is expanded.

NA	TRBV9	NA	TRBJ1-1	TGTGCCAGCGGGGTGATTTTAGGCGGGACGGCGGCGTCTGAAGCTTTCTTT	CASGVILGGTAASEAFF
TRBD1	TRBV19	NA	TRBJ2-6	TGTGCCACCACCGGGACAGCAACCTCTGGGGCCAACGTCCTGACTTTC	CATTGTATSGANVLTF
NA	TRBV7-9	NA	TRBJ2-7	TGTGCCAGCAGCTTAGCGCCCGGCTCCCGCGTCGAGCAGTACTTC	CASSLAPGSRVEQYF
NA	TRBV5-6	NA	TRBJ1-1	TGTGCCAGCAGCTTGGATTTGGGAGGTACTGAAGCTTTCTTT	CASSLDLGGTEAFF
NA	TRBV6-5	NA	TRBJ2-7	TGTGCCAGCAGTTACTCGGGTGGCGAGCAGTACTTC	CASSYSGGEQYF
TRBD2	TRBV11-2	NA	TRBJ2-2	TGTGCCAGCAGCGATGGACTAGCCGGCACCGGGGAGCTGTTTTTT	CASSDGLAGTGELFF
NA	TRBV9	NA	TRBJ2-7	TGTGCCAGCAGCTCAAGTCCAGGTACTACCTACGAGCAGTACTTC	CASSSSPGTTYEQYF
TRBD2	TRBV29-1	NA	TRBJ2-3	TGCAGCGTTGTACCAGCGGGAGGCGCAGATACGCAGTATTTT	CSVVPAGGADTQYF
TRBD1	TRBV9	NA	TRBJ1-6	TGTGCCAGCAGCAAGTCAGGGGGAACGAATTCACCCCTCCACTTT	CASSKSGGTNSPLHF
TRBD1	TRBV28	NA	TRBJ1-2	TGTGCCAGCAGTCCCCCAAATCCAAGGGACAGGGATGGCTACACCTTC	CASSPPNPRDRDGYTF
TRBD1	TRBV4-1	NA	TRBJ2-7	TGCGCCAGCAGCCGCACCCGGGACAGGGGGTGGGAGCAGTACTTC	CASSRTRDRGWEQYF
NA	TRBV27	NA	TRBJ2-3	TGTGCCAGCAGCCCGACTACTGGGGCTTACGTCGCGGTAACGACGCAGTATTTT	CASSPTTGAYVAVTTQYF
NA	TRBV2	NA	TRBJ2-7	TGTGCCAGCAGTGAAAGGGGCTCTCCCGGTATCGACCACGAGCAGTACTTC	CASSERGSPGIDHEQYF
NA	TRBV4-3	NA	TRBJ2-3	TGCGCCAGCAGCCAGACGTGGCAGGGCGATTTGGAGTACACAGATACGCAGTATTTT	CASSQTWQGDLEYTDTQYF
NA	TRBV7-2	NA	TRBJ2-7	TGTGCCAGCAGCTATCTACCCTGGGGGCAGTCCCACTACGAGCAGTACTTC	CASSYLPWGQSHYEQYF
TRBD1	TRBV29-1	NA	TRBJ2-7	TGCAGCGCCCAGACAGGGGAAACCTACGAGCAGTACTTC	CSAQTGETYEQYF
NA	TRBV4-1	NA	TRBJ1-1	TGCGCCAGCAGCCTCGGGGGCGGTCGTTCGGCGAACACTGAAGCTTTCTTT	CASSLGGGRSANTEAFF
NA	TRBV10-3	NA	TRBJ2-4	TGTGCCATCAGTGATGTCGACATAAATCTAAACATTCAGTACTTC	CAISDVDINLNIQYF
NA	TRBV7-9	once	TRBJ2-1	TGTGCCAGCAGCCCGGGGACCTACAATGAGCAGTTCTTC	CASSPGTYNEQFF
NA	TRBV27	NA	TRBJ1-1	TGTGCCAGCAGTTCCTACCCGATTGAGGGCACTGAAGCTTTCTTT	CASSSYPIEGTEAFF
TRBD1	TRBV4-1	few	TRBJ1-3	TGCGCCAGCAGCCAAGATGTGGGACAGAAGCTTACTGGAAACACCATATATTTT	CASSQDVGQKLTGNTIYF
NA	TRBV5-8	NA	TRBJ1-4	TGTGCCAGCAGCTTGGGGGCAGAAAAACTGTTTTTT	CASSLGAEKLFF
TRBD2	TRBV10-3	NA	TRBJ2-3	TGTGCCATCAGTGATGTGATAGCGGGCCGCGGGGTGGATACGCAGTATTTT	CAISDVIAGRGVDTQYF
TRBD1	TRBV2	NA	TRBJ1-4	TGTGCCTGCACCGGGACAGCATGGACTAATGAAAAACTGTTTTTT	CACTGTAWTNEKLFF
NA	TRBV28	once	TRBJ1-5	TGTGCCAGCAGTACGTCAAACGGGGGAAGGCAGCCCCAGCATTTT	CASSTSNGGRQPQHF
NA	TRBV9	NA	TRBJ1-1	TGTGCCAGCAGCTCGCCGGGGCTGAACACTGAAGCTTTCTTT	CASSSPGLNTEAFF
NA	TRBV27	NA	TRBJ2-2	TGTGCCAGCAGTTTGACGAACACCGGGGAGCTGTTTTTT	CASSLTNTGELFF
TRBD2	TRBV18	once	TRBJ2-7	TGTGCCAGCTCTCCGTACCTAGCGGGAGGGCTTAGGAACGAGCAGTACTTC	CASSPYLAGGLRNEQYF
NA	TRBV9	NA	TRBJ2-2	TGTGCCAGCAGCGTTTCCCCCTCGGGGGGCGTCACCGGGGAGCTGTTTTTT	CASSVSPSGGVTGELFF
NA	TRBV10-2	NA	TRBJ2-2	TGCGCCAGCAGTGAGACCTCCGGGGAGCTGTTTTTT	CASSETSGELFF
NA	TRBV28	NA	TRBJ1-2	TGTGCCAGCAGTATTTCGGACAGCCCGATTAACTATGGCTACACCTTC	CASSISDSPINYGYTF